Included here is one T cell receptor beta chain sequence, with context. The authors' processing: For nucleated cells, counts were estimated from reference gene primer amplification. Data came from immunoSEQ multiplex PCR; TCRdb stores just in-frame clones and leaves some out. That table gives V, J and clone size, and the DNA gave D and trimming. Of about 140,000 clones listed, roughly four fifths are singletons. This sample is part of a study of blood T cell repertoires in COVID-19. Study information: Specimens from acute and convalescent COVID-19 originated in the United States, Italy and Spain.

The germline V and J ends were trimmed by 5 bases and 10 bases, with 18 bases remaining between them. The CDR3 consists of 15 residues. Germline CDR1 and CDR2: LNHDA and SQIVND (reference sequence). The chain uses TRBV19 and TRBJ1-6; tentative D call: TRBD1 (5 bases). Sequenced input: peripheral blood. The source of this sequence is a woman aged 60 to 75 with acute or convalescent COVID-19. This CDR3 is CASSLTLGGRSPLHF. In nucleotides, the CDR3 is TGTGCCAGTAGTCTTACACTCGGGGGGAGGTCACCCCTCCACTTT.